This is a list of T cell receptor beta chains from one sample in a study of blood T cells in healthy people across ages. TCRdb recomputed calls from the 5' RACE reads with MiXCR, one row per CDR3 protein. The sample lists some 1.4 million distinct CDR3 sequences, approximately 38% occurring once. Sequenced: blood. The source of these receptors is a young woman in good health. CDR3s include the opening cysteine and the closing phenylalanine or tryptophan. A D gene is named only where the DNA matches it firmly. A clone size is listed for some rows: how often the clone was seen (once, few, many), or a class if it is expanded.

-	TRBD1	TRBJ2-6	TRBV7-9	TGTGCCAGCAGCCCCGCAGGGGGCGAAGGGGCCAACGTCCTGACTTTC	CASSPAGGEGANVLTF
-	TRBD1	TRBJ2-3	TRBV6-6	TGTGCCAGCAGCCCCCGTGGGGACAGGGCAGTAGATACGCAGTATTTT	CASSPRGDRAVDTQYF
many	TRBD1	TRBJ2-5	TRBV12-3/TRBV12-4	TGTGCCAGCAGTCGGACAGGGGTAGGGGAGACCCAGTACTTC	CASSRTGVGETQYF
-	TRBD1	TRBJ1-4	TRBV12-3/TRBV12-4	TGTGCCAGCAGCTATGACTCGGTCCACATTACGGGACAGGCGAATGAAAAACTGTTTTTT	CASSYDSVHITGQANEKLFF
-	-	TRBJ2-1	TRBV7-9	TGTGCCAGCAGCTTAAGGTTTCGGGTAGCCGAATACAATGAGCAGTTCTTC	CASSLRFRVAEYNEQFF
-	-	TRBJ2-5	TRBV10-3	TGTGCCATCAGTGAGTCGGCAGTGAGTGATGAGACCCAGTACTTC	CAISESAVSDETQYF
many	TRBD1	TRBJ2-3	TRBV28	TGTGCCAGTCAGGGGGCATCGGATACGCAGTATTTT	CASQGASDTQYF
-	-	TRBJ2-3	TRBV11-2	TGTGCCAGCAGCCCCCAAGGGGGGATTCCTCTGGATACGCAGTATTTT	CASSPQGGIPLDTQYF
-	TRBD2	TRBJ2-5	TRBV4-1	TGCGCCATCCTGAAGCGCGGGGGGGCGCGAAAAGAGACCCAGTACTTC	CAILKRGGARKETQYF
few	-	TRBJ1-5	TRBV12-3/TRBV12-4	TGTGCCAGCAGTTTAAGCTGGGACACCTATAGCAATCAGCCCCAGCATTTT	CASSLSWDTYSNQPQHF
few	-	TRBJ2-1	TRBV7-2	TGTGCCAGCAGCTTAGGGAGGACCCGATACAATGAGCAGTTCTTC	CASSLGRTRYNEQFF
few	-	TRBJ1-5	TRBV6-4	TGTGCCAGCAGTGACGCCCCGCACCAGCCCCAGCATTTT	CASSDAPHQPQHF
-	TRBD1	TRBJ1-1	TRBV20-1	TGCAGTGCTGGGACAGCGAACACTGAAGCTTTCTTT	CSAGTANTEAFF
-	TRBD2	TRBJ2-1	TRBV20-1	TGCAGTGCTTCCCCTTTGGCGGGAGTCCTCTTCGATGAGCAGTTCTTC	CSASPLAGVLFDEQFF